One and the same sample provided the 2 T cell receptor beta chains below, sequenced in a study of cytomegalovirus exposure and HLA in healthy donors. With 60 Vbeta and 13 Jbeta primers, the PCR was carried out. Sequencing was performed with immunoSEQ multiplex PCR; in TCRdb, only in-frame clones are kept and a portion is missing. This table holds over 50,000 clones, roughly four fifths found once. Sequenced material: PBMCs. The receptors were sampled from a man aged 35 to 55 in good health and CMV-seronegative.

The DNA of the CDR3 is TGCAGCGTTGACACCAGGGGCACCAGCTCCTCTGGAAACACCATATATTTT. Translated: CSVDTRGTSSSGNTIYF. V gene TRBV29-1 combines with J gene TRBJ1-3; possibly TRBD1 for D (6 bases). The ends were cut back, 3 bases at V and 0 bases at J, with 18 bases in the middle. Germline CDR1 is SQVTM and CDR2 is ANQGSEA. This CDR3 spans 17 amino acids.

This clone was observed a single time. CDR3 sequence: CASSDRGWYQETQYF. In DNA form, the CDR3 reads TGTGCCAGCAGTGACAGGGGGTGGTACCAAGAGACCCAGTACTTC. This sequence joins TRBV6-1 and TRBJ2-5; TRBD1 matches 7 bases. Unmatched junction bases numbered 4, after V lost 3 bases and J lost 0 bases. Germline V CDR1 and CDR2: MNHNS, SASEGT. The length of the CDR3 is 15 residues.